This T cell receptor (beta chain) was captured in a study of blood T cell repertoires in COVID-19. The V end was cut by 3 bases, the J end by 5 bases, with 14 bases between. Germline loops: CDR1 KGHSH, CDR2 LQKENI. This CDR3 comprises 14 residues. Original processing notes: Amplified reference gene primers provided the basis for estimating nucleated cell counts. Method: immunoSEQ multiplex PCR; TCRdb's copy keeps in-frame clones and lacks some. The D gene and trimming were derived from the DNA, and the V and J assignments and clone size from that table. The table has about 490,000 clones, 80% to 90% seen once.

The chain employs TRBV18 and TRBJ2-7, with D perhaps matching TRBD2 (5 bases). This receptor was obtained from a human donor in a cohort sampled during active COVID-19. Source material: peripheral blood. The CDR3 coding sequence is TGTGCCAGCTCACCGGGATTCGGGGTCGACGAGCAGTACTTC. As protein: CASSPGFGVDEQYF.